This TCR beta chain appears in the sequencing data of a study of T cell repertoires in cytomegalovirus infection. At the level of the study: CMV infection plus the matching HLA type was flagged by public TCR beta signatures.

Each CDR3 protein gets one entry after TCRdb re-called the reads with MiXCR. Among 400,000 or so distinct CDR3 sequences, roughly 30% were seen once, and the ten largest hold about an eighth. The sequence was collected from a human donor in good health (CMV status not recorded). Some clones in this sample may be carry-over from other donors' samples. Sequenced input: PBMCs.

CDR3 nucleotides: TGTGCCAGTAGCCGGAATCAGGGGGAGCTGTTTTTT. Protein sequence: CASSRNQGELFF. The chain recombines TRBV19 with TRBJ2-2, with unresolved D. The germline gives CDR1 LNHDA, CDR2 SQIVND (reference sequence). V was cut by 6 bases and J by 8 bases, with 10 bases left in between. CDR3 size: 12 residues.